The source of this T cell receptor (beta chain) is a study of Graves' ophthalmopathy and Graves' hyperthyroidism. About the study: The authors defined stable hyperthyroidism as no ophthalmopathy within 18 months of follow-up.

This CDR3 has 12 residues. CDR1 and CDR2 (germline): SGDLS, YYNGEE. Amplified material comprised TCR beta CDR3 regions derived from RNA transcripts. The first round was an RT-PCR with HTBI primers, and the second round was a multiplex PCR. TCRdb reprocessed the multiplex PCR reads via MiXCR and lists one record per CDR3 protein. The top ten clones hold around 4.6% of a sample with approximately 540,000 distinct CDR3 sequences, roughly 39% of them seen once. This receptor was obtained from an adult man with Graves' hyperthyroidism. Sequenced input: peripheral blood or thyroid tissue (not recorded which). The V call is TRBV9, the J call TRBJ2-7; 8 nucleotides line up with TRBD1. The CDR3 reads CARTGRGYEQYF. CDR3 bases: TGTGCTAGGACAGGGCGCGGATACGAGCAGTACTTC.